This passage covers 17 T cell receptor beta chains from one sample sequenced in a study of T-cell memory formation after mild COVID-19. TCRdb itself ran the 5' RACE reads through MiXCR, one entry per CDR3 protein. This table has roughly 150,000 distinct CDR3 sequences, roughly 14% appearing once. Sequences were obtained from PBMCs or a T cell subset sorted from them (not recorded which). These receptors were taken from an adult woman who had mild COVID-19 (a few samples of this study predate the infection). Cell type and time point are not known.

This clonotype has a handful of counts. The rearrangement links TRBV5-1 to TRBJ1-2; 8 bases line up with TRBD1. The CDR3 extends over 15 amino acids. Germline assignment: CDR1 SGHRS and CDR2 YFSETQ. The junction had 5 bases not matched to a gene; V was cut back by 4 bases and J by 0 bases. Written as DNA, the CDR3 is TGCGCCAGCAGCACGGGACAGGCCCCTAACTATGGCTACACCTTC. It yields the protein CASSTGQAPNYGYTF.

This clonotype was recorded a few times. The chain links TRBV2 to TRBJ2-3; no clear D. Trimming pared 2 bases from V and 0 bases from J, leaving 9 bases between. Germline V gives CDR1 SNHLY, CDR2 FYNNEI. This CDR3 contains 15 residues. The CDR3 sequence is CASSEYGFSTDTQYF. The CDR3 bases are TGTGCCAGCAGTGAATATGGATTTAGCACAGATACGCAGTATTTT.

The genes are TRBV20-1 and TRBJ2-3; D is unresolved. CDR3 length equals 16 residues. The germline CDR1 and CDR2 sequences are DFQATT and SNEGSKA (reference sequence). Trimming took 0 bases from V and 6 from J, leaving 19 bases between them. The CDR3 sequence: CSARDGQPLLWDTQYF. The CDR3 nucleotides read TGCAGTGCTAGAGATGGGCAGCCCCTTCTATGGGATACGCAGTATTTT.

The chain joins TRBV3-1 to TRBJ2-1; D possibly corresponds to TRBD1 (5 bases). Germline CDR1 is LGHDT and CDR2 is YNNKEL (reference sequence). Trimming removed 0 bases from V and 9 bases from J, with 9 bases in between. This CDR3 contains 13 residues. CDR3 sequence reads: CASSQDRGFEQFF. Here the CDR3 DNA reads TGTGCCAGCAGCCAAGATAGGGGCTTTGAGCAGTTCTTC.

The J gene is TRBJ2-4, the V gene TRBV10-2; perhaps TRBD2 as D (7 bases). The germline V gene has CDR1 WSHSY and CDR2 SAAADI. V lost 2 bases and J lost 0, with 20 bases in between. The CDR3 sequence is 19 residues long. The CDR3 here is CASSEGGLADLQAKNIQYF. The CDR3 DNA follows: TGCGCCAGCAGTGAGGGGGGGCTAGCGGATCTACAAGCCAAAAACATTCAGTACTTC.

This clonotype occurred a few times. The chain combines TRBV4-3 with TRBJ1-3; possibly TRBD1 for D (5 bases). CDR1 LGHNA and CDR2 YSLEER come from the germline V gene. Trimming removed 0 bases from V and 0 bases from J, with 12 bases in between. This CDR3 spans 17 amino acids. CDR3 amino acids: CASSQEGGGTSGNTIYF. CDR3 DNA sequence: TGCGCCAGCAGCCAAGAAGGAGGAGGGACCTCTGGAAACACCATATATTTT.

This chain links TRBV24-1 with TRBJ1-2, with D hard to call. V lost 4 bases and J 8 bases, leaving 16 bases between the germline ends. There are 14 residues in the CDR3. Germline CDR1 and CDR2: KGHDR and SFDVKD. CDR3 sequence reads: CATSDPRSRGGYTF. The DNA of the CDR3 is TGTGCCACCAGTGACCCTCGCTCCCGAGGGGGCTACACCTTC.

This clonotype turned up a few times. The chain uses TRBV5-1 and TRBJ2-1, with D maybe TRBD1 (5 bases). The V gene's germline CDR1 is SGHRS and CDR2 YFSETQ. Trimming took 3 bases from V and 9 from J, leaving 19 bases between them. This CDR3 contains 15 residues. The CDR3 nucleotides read TGCGCCAGCAGCTCGCCAGGGTCCGCTACTCTTGAGCAGTTCTTC. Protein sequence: CASSSPGSATLEQFF.

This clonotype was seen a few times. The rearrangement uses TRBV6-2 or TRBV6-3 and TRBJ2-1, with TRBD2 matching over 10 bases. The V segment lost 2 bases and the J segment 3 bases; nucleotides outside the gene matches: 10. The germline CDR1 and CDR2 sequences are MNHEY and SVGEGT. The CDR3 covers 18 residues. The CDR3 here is CASSYPMRTSGNYNEQFF. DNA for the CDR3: TGTGCCAGCAGTTACCCGATGCGGACTAGCGGAAACTACAATGAGCAGTTCTTC.

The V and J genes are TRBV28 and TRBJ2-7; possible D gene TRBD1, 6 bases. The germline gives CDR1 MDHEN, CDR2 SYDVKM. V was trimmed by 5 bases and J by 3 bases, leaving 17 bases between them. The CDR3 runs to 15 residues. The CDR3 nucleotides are TGTGCCAGCAGTGGTAGTGGGACATCCTTCTACGAGCAGTACTTC. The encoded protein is CASSGSGTSFYEQYF.

CDR3 bases: TGTGCCAGCAGCGTAAACCTCGACGGGGGGGCCCTACATGAGCAGTTCTTC. Protein: CASSVNLDGGALHEQFF. The genes are TRBV9 and TRBJ2-1; 8 bases agree with TRBD2. CDR3 length: 17 residues. Trimming removed 1 base from V and 8 bases from J; junction bases left unmatched: 14. Germline V gives CDR1 SGDLS, CDR2 YYNGEE.

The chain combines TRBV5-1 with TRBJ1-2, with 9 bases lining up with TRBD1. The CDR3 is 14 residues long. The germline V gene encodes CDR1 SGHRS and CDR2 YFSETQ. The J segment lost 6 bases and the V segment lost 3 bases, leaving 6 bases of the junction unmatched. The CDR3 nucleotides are TGCGCCAGCAGCTATTCCGGGACAGGGCATGGCTACACCTTC. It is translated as CASSYSGTGHGYTF.

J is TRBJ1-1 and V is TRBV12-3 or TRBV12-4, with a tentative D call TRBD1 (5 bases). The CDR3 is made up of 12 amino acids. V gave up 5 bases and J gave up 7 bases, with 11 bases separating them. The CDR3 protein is CASSRGTLEAFF. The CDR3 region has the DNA TGTGCCAGCAGTCGCGGGACCCTTGAAGCTTTCTTT.

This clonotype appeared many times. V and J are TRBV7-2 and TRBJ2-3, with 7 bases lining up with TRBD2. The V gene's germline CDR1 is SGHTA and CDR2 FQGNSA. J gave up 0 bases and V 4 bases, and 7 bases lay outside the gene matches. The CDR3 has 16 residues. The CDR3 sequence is CASSSRLAASTDTQYF. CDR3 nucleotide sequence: TGTGCCAGCAGCTCTCGACTAGCAGCTAGCACAGATACGCAGTATTTT.

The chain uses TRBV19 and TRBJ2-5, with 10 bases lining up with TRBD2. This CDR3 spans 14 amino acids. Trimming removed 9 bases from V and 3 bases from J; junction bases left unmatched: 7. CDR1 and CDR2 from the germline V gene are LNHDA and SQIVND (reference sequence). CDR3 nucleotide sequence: TGTGCCAGCTCTCGGACTAGCGGTAAAGAGACCCAGTACTTC. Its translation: CASSRTSGKETQYF.

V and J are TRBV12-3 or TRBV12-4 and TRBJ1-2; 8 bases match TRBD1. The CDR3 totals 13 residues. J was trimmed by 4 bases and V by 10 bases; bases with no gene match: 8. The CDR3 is CAISRDRTYGYTF. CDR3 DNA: TGTGCCATCAGCCGGGACAGGACCTATGGCTACACCTTC.

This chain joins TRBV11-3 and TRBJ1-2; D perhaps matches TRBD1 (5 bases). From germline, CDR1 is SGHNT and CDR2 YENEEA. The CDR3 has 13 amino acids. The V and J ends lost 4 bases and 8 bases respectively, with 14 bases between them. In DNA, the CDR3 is TGTGCCAGCAGCTCGGGACGAGCCATCGGCTACACCTTC. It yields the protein CASSSGRAIGYTF.